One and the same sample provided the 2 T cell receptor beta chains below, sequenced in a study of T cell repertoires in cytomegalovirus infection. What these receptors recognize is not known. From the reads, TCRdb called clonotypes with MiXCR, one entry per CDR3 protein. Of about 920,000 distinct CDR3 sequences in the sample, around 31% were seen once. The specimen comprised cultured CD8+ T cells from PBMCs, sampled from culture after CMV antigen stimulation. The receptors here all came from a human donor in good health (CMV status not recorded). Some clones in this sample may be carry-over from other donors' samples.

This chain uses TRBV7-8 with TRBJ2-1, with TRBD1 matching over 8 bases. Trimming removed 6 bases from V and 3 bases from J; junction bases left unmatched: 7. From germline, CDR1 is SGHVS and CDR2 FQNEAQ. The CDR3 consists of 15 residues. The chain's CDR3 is CASSDRGRLYNEQFF. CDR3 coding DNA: TGTGCCAGCAGTGACAGGGGCCGCCTCTACAATGAGCAGTTCTTC.

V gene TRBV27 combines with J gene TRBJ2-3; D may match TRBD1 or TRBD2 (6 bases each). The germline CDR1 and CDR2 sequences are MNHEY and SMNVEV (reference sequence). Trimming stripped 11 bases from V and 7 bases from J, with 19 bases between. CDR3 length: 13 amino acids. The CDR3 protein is CASVGGGFYTQYF. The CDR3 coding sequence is TGTGCCTCAGTCGGGGGCGGATTTTATACGCAGTATTTT.